This T cell receptor (beta chain) was found in a study of cytomegalovirus exposure and HLA in healthy donors. General study points: First-cohort TCR clusters were later found to tend to co-occur in the 120 or so validation repertoires. Whilst most TCR sequences proved rare, a subset of public TCRs occurred across many donors. About 180 TCR beta chains were listed as cytomegalovirus-associated. Cytomegalovirus status was reportedly diagnosed by the classifier with high sensitivity and specificity.

Comment on this clone: What it recognizes is unknown.

This CDR3 is 15 amino acids long. V lost 3 bases, J lost 7 bases, and 9 bases stayed unmatched. Germline V gene data show CDR1 as MNHNS and CDR2 as SASEGT. Some clones are missing from TCRdb's copy, which holds only in-frame ones; the method was immunoSEQ multiplex PCR. The sample holds fewer than 350,000 clones, 85% to 90% seen once. The TCR comes from a woman younger than 30 in good health and CMV-seronegative. The chain carries TRBV6-1 and TRBJ1-2; TRBD1 matches at 9 bases. Sequenced input: PBMCs. Here the CDR3 DNA reads TGTGCCAGCAGTGAGACCACAGGGGGCGGTGGTGGCTACACCTTC. This translates into CASSETTGGGGGYTF.